This TCR beta chain was captured by sequencing in a study of T cell responses to AZD1222 COVID-19 vaccine. Study conclusions and caveats: Unmutated variant regions reportedly attract nearly half of all spike-specific TCRs. Sampling captured repertoires only after the peak T cell response.

Concerning this clone itself: Its antigen is unknown.

Libraries were prepared by immunoSEQ multiplex PCR; TCRdb keeps only in-frame clonotypes and omits some of them. The sample carries over 150,000 clones, 90% recorded once. This CDR3 is built from 14 residues. The V gene lost 0 bases and the J gene lost 1 base, with 7 bases spanning the gap. Germline CDR1 SGDLS, CDR2 YYNGEE. The sample consisted of peripheral blood, taken on day 0 of AZD1222 vaccination. The receptor was derived from an adult in good health. This chain links TRBV9 with TRBJ1-1; D unclear. The CDR3 coding sequence is TGTGCCAGCAGCGTAGCGGGGAGGAACACTGAAGCTTTCTTT. Residues: CASSVAGRNTEAFF.